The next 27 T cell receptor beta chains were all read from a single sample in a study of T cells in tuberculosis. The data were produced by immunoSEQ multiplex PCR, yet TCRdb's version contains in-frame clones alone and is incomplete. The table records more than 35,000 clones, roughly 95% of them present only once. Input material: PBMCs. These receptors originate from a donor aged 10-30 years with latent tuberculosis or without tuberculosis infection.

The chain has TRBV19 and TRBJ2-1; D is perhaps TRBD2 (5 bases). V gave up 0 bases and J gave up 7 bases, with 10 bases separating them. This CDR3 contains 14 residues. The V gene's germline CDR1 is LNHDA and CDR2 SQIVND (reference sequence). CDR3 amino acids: CASSIDHRTNEQFF. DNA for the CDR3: TGTGCCAGTAGTATAGATCATAGGACTAATGAGCAGTTCTTC.

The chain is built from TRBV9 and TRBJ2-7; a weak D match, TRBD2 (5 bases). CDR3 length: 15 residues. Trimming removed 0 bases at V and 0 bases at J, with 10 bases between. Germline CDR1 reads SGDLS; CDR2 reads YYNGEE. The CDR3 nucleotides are TGTGCCAGCAGCGTAGGGAGCGGCCACTCCTACGAGCAGTACTTC. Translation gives CASSVGSGHSYEQYF.

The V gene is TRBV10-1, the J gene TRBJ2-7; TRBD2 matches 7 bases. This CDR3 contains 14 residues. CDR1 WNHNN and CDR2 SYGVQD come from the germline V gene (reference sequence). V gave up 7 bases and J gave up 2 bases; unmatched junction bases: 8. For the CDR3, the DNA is TGCGCCAGCACCGAGTGGGGGACTACCTACGAGCAGTACTTC. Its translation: CASTEWGTTYEQYF.

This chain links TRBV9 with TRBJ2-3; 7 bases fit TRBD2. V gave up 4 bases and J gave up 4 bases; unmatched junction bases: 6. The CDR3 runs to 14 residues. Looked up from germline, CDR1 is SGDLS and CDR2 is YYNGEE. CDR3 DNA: TGTGCCAGCAGCTTAGGACTAGGCGCAGATACGCAGTATTTT. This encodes CASSLGLGADTQYF.

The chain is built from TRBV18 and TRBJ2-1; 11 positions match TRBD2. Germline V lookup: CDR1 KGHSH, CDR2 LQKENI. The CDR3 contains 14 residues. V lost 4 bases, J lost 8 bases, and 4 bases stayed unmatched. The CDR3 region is CASSRTSGSHEQFF. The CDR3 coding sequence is TGTGCCAGCTCACGTACTAGCGGGAGTCATGAGCAGTTCTTC. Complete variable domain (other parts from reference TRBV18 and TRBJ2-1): NAGVMQNPRHLVRRRGQEARLRCSPMKGHSHVYWYRQLPEEGLKFMVYLQKENIIDESGMPKERFSAEFPKEGPSILRIQQVVRGDSAAYFCASSRTSGSHEQFFGPGTRLTVL.

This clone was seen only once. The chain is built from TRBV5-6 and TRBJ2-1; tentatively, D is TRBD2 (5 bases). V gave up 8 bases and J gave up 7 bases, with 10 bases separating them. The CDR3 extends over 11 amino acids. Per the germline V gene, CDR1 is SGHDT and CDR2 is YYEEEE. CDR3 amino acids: CASHLANEQFF. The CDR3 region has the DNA TGTGCCAGTCACTTAGCGAATGAGCAGTTCTTC.

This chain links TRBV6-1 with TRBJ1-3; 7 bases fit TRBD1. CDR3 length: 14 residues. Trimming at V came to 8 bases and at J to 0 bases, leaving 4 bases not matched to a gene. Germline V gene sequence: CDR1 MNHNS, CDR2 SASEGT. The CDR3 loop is CASSDRASGNTIYF. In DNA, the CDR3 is TGTGCCAGCTCCGACAGGGCCTCTGGAAACACCATATATTTT.

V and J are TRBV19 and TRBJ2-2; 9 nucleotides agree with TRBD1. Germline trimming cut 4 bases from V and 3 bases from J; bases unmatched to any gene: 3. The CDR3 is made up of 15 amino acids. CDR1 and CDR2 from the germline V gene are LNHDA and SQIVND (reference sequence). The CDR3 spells CASSRGDRDTGELFF. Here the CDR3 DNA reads TGTGCCAGTAGTAGAGGGGACAGGGACACCGGGGAGCTGTTTTTT. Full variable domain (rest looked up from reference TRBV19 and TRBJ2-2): DGGITQSPKYLFRKEGQNVTLSCEQNLNHDAMYWYRQDPGQGLRLIYYSQIVNDFQKGDIAEGYSVSREKKESFPLTVTSAQKNPTAFYLCASSRGDRDTGELFFGEGSRLTVL.

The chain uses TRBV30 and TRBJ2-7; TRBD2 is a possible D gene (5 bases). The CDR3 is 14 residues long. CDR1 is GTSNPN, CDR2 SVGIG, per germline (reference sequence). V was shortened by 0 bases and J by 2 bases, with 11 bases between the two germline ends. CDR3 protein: CAWSVGGVTYEQYF. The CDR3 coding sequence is TGTGCCTGGAGTGTTGGAGGTGTAACCTACGAGCAGTACTTC.

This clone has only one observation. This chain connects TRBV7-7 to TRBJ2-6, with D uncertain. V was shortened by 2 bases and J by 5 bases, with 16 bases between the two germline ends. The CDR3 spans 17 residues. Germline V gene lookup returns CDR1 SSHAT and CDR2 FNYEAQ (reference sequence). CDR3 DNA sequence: TGTGCCAGCAGCTTACAGGCAGGCGCCTACAGGGCCAACGTCCTGACTTTC. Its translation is CASSLQAGAYRANVLTF. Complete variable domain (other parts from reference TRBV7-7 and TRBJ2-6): GAGVSQSPRYKVTKRGQDVTLRCDPISSHATLYWYQQALGQGPEFLTYFNYEAQPDKSGLPSDRFSAERPEGSISTLTIQRTEQRDSAMYRCASSLQAGAYRANVLTFGAGSRLTVL.

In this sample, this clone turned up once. The CDR3 loop is CASRAQGTTEAFF. The CDR3 DNA is TGTGCCAGCAGGGCTCAGGGGACCACTGAAGCTTTCTTT. The rearrangement links TRBV5-6 to TRBJ1-1; D possibly corresponds to TRBD1 (6 bases). Germline V gene lookup returns CDR1 SGHDT and CDR2 YYEEEE. The CDR3 consists of 13 residues. V lost 5 bases and J lost 4, with 12 bases in between.

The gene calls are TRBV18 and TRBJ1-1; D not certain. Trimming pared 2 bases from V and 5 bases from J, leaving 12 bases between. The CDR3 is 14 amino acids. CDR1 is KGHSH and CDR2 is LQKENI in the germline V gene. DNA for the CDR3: TGTGCCAGCTCACCATTAACTCCGGGGACTGAAGCTTTCTTT. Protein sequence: CASSPLTPGTEAFF. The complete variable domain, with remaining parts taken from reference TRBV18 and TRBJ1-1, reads NAGVMQNPRHLVRRRGQEARLRCSPMKGHSHVYWYRQLPEEGLKFMVYLQKENIIDESGMPKERFSAEFPKEGPSILRIQQVVRGDSAAYFCASSPLTPGTEAFFGQGTRLTVV.

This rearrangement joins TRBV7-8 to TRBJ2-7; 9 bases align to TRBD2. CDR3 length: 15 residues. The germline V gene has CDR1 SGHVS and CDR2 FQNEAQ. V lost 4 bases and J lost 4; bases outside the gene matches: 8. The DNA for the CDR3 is TGTGCCAGCAGCTCCGGGGCTAGCGGGGTATACGAGCAGTACTTC. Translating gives CASSSGASGVYEQYF. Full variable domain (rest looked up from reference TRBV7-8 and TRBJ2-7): GAGVSQSPRYKVAKRGQDVALRCDPISGHVSLFWYQQALGQGPEFLTYFQNEAQLDKSGLPSDRFFAERPEGSVSTLKIQRTQQEDSAVYLCASSSGASGVYEQYFGPGTRLTVT.

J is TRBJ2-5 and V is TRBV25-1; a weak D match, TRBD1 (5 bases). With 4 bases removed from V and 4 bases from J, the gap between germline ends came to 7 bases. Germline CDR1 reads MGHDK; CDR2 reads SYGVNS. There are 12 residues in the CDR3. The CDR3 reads CASSVRGETQYF. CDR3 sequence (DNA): TGTGCCAGCAGTGTTAGGGGAGAGACCCAGTACTTC.

Here the CDR3 reads CASSFLQGAEDTQYF. CDR3 DNA sequence: TGTGCCAGCAGCTTTTTACAGGGGGCAGAAGATACGCAGTATTTT. The chain links TRBV11-2 to TRBJ2-3; 9 bases match TRBD1. Unmatched junction bases numbered 6, after V lost 3 bases and J lost 5 bases. The CDR3 is made up of 15 amino acids. From germline, CDR1 is SGHAT and CDR2 FQNNGV.

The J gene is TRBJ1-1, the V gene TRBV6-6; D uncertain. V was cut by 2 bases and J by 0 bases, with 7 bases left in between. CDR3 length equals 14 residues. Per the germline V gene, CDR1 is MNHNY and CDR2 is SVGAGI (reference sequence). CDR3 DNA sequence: TGTGCCAGCAGTTACGAGCGATTGAACACTGAAGCTTTCTTT. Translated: CASSYERLNTEAFF.

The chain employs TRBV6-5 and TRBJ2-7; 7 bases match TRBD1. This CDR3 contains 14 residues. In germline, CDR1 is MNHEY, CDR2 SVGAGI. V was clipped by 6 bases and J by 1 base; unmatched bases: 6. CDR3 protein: CASSLGQVSYEQYF. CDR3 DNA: TGTGCCAGCAGCCTAGGACAGGTTTCCTACGAGCAGTACTTC.

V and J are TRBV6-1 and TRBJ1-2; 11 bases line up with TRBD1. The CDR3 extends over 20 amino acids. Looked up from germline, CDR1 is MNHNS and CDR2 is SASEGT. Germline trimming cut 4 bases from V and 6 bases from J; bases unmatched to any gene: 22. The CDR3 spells CASSAFVDRGQGVVVDGYTF. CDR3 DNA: TGTGCCAGCAGTGCCTTTGTTGACAGGGGACAGGGGGTGGTGGTGGATGGCTACACCTTC.

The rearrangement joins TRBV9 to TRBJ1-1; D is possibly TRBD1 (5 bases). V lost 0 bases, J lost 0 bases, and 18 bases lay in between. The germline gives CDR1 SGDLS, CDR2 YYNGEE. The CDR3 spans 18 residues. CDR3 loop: CASSVEAGGEGLNTEAFF. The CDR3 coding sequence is TGTGCCAGCAGCGTAGAGGCTGGAGGGGAGGGCTTGAACACTGAAGCTTTCTTT.

The CDR3 sequence: CASSSDRGINEQFF. CDR3 bases: TGTGCCAGCAGCTCGGACAGGGGTATCAATGAGCAGTTCTTC. The V call is TRBV5-5, the J call TRBJ2-1, with TRBD1 matching over 9 bases. CDR3 length: 14 amino acids. J gave up 6 bases and V 3 bases, and 4 bases lay outside the gene matches. Looked up from germline, CDR1 is SGHKS and CDR2 is YYEKEE (reference sequence).

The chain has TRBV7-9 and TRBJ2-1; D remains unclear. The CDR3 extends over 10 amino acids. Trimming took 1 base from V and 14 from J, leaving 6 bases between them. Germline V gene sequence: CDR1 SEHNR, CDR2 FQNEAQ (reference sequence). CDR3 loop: CASSLGRKFF. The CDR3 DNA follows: TGTGCCAGCAGCTTAGGCAGGAAGTTCTTC.

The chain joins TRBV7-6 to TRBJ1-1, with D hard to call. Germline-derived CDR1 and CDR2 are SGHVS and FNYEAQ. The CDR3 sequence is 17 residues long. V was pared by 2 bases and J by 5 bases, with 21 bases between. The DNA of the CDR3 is TGTGCCAGCAGCTTATCAAGGGATGGGCTAGGGAGTACTGAAGCTTTCTTT. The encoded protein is CASSLSRDGLGSTEAFF.

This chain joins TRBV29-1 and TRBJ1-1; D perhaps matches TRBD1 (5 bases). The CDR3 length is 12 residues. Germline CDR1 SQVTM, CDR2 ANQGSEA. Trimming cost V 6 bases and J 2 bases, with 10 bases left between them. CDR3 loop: CSVEGLNTEAFF. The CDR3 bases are TGCAGCGTCGAGGGACTAAACACTGAAGCTTTCTTT.

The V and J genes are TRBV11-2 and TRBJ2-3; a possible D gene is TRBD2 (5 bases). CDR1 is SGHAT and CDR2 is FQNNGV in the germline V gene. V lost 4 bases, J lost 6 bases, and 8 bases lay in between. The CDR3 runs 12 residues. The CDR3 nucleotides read TGTGCCAGCAGCTCCCCGGGGGATACGCAGTATTTT. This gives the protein CASSSPGDTQYF.

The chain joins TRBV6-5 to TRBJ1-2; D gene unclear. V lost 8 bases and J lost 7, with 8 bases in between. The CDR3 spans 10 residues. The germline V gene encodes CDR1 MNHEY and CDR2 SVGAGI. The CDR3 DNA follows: TGTGCCAGCCGACATAGTGGCTACACCTTC. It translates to CASRHSGYTF.

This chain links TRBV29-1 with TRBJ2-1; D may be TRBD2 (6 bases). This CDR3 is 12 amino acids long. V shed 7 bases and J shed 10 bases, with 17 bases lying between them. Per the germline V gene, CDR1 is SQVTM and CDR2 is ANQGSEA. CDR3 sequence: CSAPRRGLEQFF. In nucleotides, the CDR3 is TGCAGCGCGCCGCGGAGGGGCCTGGAGCAGTTCTTC.

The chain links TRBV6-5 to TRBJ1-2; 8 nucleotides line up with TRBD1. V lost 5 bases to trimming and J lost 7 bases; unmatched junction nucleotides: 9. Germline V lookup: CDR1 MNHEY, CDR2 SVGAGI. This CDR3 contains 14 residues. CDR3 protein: CASSRWTGKFGYTF. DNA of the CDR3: TGTGCCAGCAGTCGATGGACAGGGAAGTTTGGCTACACCTTC.